This TCR beta chain was profiled in a study of blood T cell repertoires in COVID-19. The CDR3 is made up of 16 amino acids. The germline CDR1 and CDR2 sequences are MNHEY and SVGAGI. The J segment lost 10 bases and the V segment lost 0 bases, leaving 5 bases of the junction unmatched. Profiled with immunoSEQ multiplex PCR; TCRdb holds only in-frame clones, not every one. Of about 83,000 clones listed, over 75% are singletons. The chain uses TRBV6-5 and TRBJ1-6; TRBD1 matches at 11 bases. The sample consisted of peripheral blood. This receptor was identified in a human donor in a cohort sampled during active COVID-19. CDR3 coding DNA: TGTGCCAGCAGTTACTCTTCGGACAGGGGGCAATCACCCCTCCACTTT. Translating it yields CASSYSSDRGQSPLHF.